Sequencing of this T cell receptor beta chain was carried out in a study of T cell responses to AZD1222 COVID-19 vaccine (dated by TCRdb to the early 2020s). Describing the broader study: A total of 230 to 250 trial participants underwent TCR sequencing, of whom roughly 210 received two doses of AZD1222 and 26 received two doses of the MenACWY control vaccine. Trial participants were enrolled into age subgroups of 18-55, 56-69 and 70-plus years, which contained roughly 150, 30 and 60 TCR-sequenced participants, respectively.

Regarding this clone: Its antigen remains undetermined. No clone much larger than this one lies a single base away; base qualities are absent.

The CDR3 regions of human TCRbeta chains were analyzed by immunosequencing. In the source study's methods: Repertoire TCRs were matched against a reference library of SARS-CoV-2-specific TCRs generated with the MIRA antigen-specificity platform. Breadth was defined as the fraction of unique TCRs that were SARS-CoV-2-associated, and depth was defined as the fraction of total T cells that were SARS-CoV-2-associated. Using the MIRA data, each spike-specific TCR was mapped to the spike region that the TCR reacts to and placed in a CD4 or CD8 class. Log10-transformed breadth and depth values were compared by one-way ANOVA with Sidak's multiple comparisons tests. TCRdb took this table from immuneACCESS and kept in-frame rearrangements with V and J called. Such tables lack part of the clones; where checked against another copy, unresolved V genes explain under half of the gap, and the rest is unexplained. From that table come the V and J calls and clone size; the DNA was used to work out D and trimming. The sample yields over 120,000 clones; roughly 90% were counted once. Roughly 3.3% of the sample belongs to the ten largest clones.

V is pared back by 3 bases and J by 1 base, with 9 bases lying between the germline termini. The germline V gene (reference sequence) specifies LNHDA as CDR1 and SQIVND as CDR2. The CDR3 goes from the cysteine to the phenylalanine over 14 residues. Only the CDR3 part of the read is kept: 42 bases, read in frame from the first base. What the study reported, not specific to this receptor: In the small 56-69-year group, the increase in depth fell short of significance, most likely because of low power. Spike-specific TCR breadth and depth rose significantly after two AZD1222 doses compared with day 0 and with MenACWY recipients. The whole spike protein was spanned by vaccine-associated CD4 TCRs, and dominant responses were seen in regions 160-218 and 743-854. Participants were mostly white British, with more females than males. The authors suggested clonal diversity may have been underestimated. Epitopes outside the regions mutated in the B.1.351 and B.1.1.7 variants were reportedly recognized by nearly half of the unique spike-specific TCRs. No day 14 peak-response samples were available, so repertoires were characterized only after the peak T cell response. Conclusions about previously exposed vaccinees are limited, since just 5 to 7 AZD1222 recipients were seropositive for SARS-CoV-2 at baseline.

The time point label on this specimen signifies: about 28 days (+/-7) after the second vaccine dose. AZD1222 recipients whose second dose came at about 4 weeks and those whose second dose came at about 12 weeks were combined into one group, since spike-specific TCR depth and breadth did not differ between the two schedules. Vaccinee samples came from UK trials COV001 and COV002, including a single-blind randomized controlled phase 2/3 trial of AZD1222 (ChAdOx1 nCoV-19) in healthy adults. For TCRbeta chain sequencing, PBMC samples from trial participants were taken at day 0 and at day 28 after the second dose.

The V gene is TRBV19 and the J gene is TRBJ1-1; the D segment could be TRBD1, given 6 matching bases. This material consisted of peripheral blood, taken 28 days after the second AZD1222 dose. This clonotype was obtained from an adult who received the AZD1222 COVID-19 vaccine. CDR3 region: CASSIGQTNTEAFF. In nucleotides, the sequence is TGTGCCAGTAGTATCGGACAGACGAACACTGAAGCTTTCTTT. Where the CDR3 stops, the reference TRBV19 and TRBJ1-1 genes take over; the full variable domain is DGGITQSPKYLFRKEGQNVTLSCEQNLNHDAMYWYRQDPGQGLRLIYYSQIVNDFQKGDIAEGYSVSREKKESFPLTVTSAQKNPTAFYLCASSIGQTNTEAFFGQGTRLTVV.